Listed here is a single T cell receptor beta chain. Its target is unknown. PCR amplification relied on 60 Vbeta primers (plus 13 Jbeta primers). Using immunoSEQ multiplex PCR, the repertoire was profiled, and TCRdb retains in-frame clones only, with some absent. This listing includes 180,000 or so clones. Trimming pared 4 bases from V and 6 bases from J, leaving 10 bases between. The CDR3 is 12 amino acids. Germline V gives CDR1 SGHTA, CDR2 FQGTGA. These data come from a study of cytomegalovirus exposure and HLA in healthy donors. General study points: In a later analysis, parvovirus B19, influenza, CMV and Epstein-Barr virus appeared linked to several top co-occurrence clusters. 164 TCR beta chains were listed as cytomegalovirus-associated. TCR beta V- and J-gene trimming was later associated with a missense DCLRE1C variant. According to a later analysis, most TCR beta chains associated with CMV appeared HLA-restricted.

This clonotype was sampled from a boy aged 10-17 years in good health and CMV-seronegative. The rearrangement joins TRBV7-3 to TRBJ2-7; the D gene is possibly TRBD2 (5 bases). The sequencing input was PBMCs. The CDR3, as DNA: TGTGCCAGCAGCTACCCTCGGGGCGAGCAGTACTTC. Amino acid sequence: CASSYPRGEQYF.